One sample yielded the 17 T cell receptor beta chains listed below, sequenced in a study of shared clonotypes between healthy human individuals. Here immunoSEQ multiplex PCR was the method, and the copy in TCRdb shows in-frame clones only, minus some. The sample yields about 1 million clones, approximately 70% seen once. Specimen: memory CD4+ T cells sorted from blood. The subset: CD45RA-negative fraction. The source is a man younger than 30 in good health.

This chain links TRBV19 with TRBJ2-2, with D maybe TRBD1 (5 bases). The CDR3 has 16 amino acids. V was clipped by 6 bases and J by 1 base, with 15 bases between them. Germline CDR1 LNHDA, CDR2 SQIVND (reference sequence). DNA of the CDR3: TGTGCCAGTAGATTAGACAGCGTATGGAACACCGGGGAGCTGTTTTTT. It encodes CASRLDSVWNTGELFF.

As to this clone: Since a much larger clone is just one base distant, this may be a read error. The CDR3 spells CASSLGDSSGNTIYF. CDR3 bases: TGTGCCAGCAGCTTAGGGGACAGCTCTGGAAACACCATATATTTT. The V and J genes are TRBV7-3 and TRBJ1-3, with TRBD1 matching 7 bases. V lost 2 bases, J lost 0 bases, and 1 base stayed unmatched. The V gene's germline CDR1 is SGHTA and CDR2 FQGTGA. This CDR3 is 15 amino acids long.

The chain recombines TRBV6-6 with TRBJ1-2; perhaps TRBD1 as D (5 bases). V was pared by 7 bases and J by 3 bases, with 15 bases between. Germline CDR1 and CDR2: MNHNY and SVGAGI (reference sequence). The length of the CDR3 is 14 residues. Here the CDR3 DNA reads TGTGCCAGCACTCTGCTTGGGGCCGACTATGGCTACACCTTC. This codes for CASTLLGADYGYTF.

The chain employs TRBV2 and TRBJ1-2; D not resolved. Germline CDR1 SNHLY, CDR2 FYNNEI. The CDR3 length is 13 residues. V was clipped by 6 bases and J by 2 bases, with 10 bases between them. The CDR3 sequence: CASSPGQNYGYTF. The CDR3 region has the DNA TGTGCCAGCAGCCCAGGCCAAAACTATGGCTACACCTTC.

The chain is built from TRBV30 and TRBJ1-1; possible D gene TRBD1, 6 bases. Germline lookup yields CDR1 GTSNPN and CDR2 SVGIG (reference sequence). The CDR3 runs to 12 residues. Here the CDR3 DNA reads TGTGCACGGGACATTGGGAACACTGAAGCTTTCTTT. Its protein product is CARDIGNTEAFF.

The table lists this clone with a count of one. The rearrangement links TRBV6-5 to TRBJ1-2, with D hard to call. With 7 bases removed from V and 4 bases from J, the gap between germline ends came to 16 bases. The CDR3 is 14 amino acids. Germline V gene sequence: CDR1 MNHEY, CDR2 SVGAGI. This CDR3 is CASTFFPGSYGYTF. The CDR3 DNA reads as TGTGCCAGCACCTTCTTCCCGGGTAGCTATGGCTACACCTTC.

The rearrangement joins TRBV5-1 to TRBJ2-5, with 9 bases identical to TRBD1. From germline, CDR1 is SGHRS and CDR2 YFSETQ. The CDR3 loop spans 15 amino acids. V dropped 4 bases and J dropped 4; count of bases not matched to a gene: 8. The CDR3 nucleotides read TGCGCCAGCAGCCCGGGACAGGGAAGGCGAGAGACCCAGTACTTC. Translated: CASSPGQGRRETQYF.

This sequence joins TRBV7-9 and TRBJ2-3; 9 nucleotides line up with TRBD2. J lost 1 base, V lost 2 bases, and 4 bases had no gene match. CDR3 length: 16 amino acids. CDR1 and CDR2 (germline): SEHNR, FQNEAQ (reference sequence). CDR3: CASSLRASGGTDTQYF. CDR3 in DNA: TGTGCCAGCAGCTTAAGGGCTAGCGGGGGCACAGATACGCAGTATTTT.

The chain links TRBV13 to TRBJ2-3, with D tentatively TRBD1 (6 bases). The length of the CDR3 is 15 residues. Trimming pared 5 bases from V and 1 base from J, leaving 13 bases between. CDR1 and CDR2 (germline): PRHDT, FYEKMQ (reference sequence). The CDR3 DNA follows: TGTGCCAGCAGCCCCCGACAGGCACGCACAGATACGCAGTATTTT. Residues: CASSPRQARTDTQYF.

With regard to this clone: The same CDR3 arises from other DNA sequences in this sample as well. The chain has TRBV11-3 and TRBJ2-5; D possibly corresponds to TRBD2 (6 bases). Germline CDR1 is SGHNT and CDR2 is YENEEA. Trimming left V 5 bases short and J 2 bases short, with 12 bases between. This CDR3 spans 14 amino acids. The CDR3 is CASSRGTDQETQYF. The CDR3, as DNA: TGTGCCAGCAGCCGCGGGACCGATCAAGAGACCCAGTACTTC.

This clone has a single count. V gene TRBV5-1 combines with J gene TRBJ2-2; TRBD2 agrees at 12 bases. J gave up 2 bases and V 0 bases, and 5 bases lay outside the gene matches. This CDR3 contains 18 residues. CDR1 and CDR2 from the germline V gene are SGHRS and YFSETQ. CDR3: CASSLAPSGGANTGELFF. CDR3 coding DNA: TGCGCCAGCAGCTTGGCCCCTAGCGGGGGGGCAAACACCGGGGAGCTGTTTTTT. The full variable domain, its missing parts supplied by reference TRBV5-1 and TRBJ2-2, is KAGVTQTPRYLIKTRGQQVTLSCSPISGHRSVSWYQQTPGQGLQFLFEYFSETQRNKGNFPGRFSGRQFSNSRSEMNVSTLELGDSALYLCASSLAPSGGANTGELFFGEGSRLTVL.

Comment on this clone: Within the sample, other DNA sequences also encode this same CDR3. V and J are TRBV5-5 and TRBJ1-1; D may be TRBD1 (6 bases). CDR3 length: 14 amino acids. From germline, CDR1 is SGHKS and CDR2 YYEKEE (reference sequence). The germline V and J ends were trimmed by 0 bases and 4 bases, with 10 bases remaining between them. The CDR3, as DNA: TGTGCCAGCAGCTTGGCCGCCAGGGGCACTGAAGCTTTCTTT. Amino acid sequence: CASSLAARGTEAFF.

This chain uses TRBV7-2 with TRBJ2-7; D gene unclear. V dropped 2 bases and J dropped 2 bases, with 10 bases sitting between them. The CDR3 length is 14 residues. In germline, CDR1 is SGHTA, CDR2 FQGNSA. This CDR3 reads CASSLNAGTYEQYF. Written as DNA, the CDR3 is TGTGCCAGCAGCTTAAATGCAGGAACCTACGAGCAGTACTTC.

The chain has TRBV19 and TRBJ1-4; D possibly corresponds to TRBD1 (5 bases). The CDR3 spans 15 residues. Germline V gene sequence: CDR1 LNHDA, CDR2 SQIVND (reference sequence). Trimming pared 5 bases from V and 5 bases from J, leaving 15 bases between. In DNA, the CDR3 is TGTGCCAGTAGTCTGGGGGAGATTGGCAATGAAAAACTGTTTTTT. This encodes CASSLGEIGNEKLFF.

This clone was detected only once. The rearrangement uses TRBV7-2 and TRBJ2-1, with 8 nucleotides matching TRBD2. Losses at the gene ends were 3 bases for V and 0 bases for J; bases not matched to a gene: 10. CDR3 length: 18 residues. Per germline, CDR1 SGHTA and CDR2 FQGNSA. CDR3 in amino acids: CASSFRGGLASSYNEQFF. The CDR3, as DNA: TGTGCCAGCAGCTTTCGGGGGGGCCTCGCTAGCTCCTACAATGAGCAGTTCTTC.

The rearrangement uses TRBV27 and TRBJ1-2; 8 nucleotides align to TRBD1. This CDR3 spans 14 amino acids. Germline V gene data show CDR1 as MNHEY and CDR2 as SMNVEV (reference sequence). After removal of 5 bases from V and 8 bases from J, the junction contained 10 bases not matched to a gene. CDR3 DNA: TGTGCCAGCAGTGACTTGCAGGGGGCAAAAGGCTACACCTTC. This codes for CASSDLQGAKGYTF.

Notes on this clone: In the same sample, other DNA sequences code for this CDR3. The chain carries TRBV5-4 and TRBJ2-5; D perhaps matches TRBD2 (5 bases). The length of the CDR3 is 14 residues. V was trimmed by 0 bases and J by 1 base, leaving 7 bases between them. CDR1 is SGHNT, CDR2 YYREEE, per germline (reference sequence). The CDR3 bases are TGTGCCAGCAGCTTGGTGAGCGGCCAAGAGACCCAGTACTTC. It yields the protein CASSLVSGQETQYF.